This T cell receptor (beta chain) was retrieved from a study of radiotherapy plus CTLA-4 blockade in lung cancer. Worth noting for this clone: Its target is unknown.

Findings and caveats of the study: Blood-borne expansion of tumor-derived TCR clones followed radiotherapy plus ipilimumab.

In germline, CDR1 is SGHRS, CDR2 YFSETQ. Trimming stripped 2 bases from V and 2 bases from J, with 7 bases between. The CDR3 covers 13 residues. Using immunoSEQ multiplex PCR, the repertoire was profiled, and TCRdb retains in-frame clones only, with some absent. Of 40,000 or so clones in the sample, about 70% were seen once. The starting material was peripheral blood, obtained from a patient treated with radiotherapy plus ipilimumab. V and J are TRBV5-1 and TRBJ1-1; no firm D call. This TCR was recovered from a human donor with non-small cell lung cancer who had stable disease on radiotherapy plus ipilimumab. The chain's CDR3 is CASSFWGNTEAFF. The CDR3 DNA is TGCGCCAGCAGCTTTTGGGGAAACACTGAAGCTTTCTTT.